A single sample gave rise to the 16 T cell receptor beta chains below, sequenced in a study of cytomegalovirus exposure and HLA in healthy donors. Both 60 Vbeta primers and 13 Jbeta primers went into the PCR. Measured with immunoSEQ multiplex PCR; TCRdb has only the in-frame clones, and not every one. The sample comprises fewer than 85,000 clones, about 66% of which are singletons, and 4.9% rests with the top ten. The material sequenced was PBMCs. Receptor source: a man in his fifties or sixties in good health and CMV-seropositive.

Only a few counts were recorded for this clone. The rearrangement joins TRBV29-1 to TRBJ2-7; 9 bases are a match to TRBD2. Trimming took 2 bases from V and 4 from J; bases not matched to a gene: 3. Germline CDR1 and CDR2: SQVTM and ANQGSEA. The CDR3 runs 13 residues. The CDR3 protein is CSVETSGRYEQYF. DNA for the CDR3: TGCAGCGTTGAAACTAGCGGGCGATACGAGCAGTACTTC.

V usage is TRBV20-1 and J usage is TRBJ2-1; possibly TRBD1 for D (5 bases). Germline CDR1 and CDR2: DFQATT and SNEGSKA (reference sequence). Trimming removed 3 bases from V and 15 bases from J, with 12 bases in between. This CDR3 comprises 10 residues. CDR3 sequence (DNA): TGCAGTGCTAGCCAGGGAAGGTGGTTCTTC. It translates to CSASQGRWFF.

The CDR3 reads CASSRSPRGQANEKLFF. The CDR3 DNA reads TGTGCCAGCAGCCGATCTCCGAGGGGACAAGCTAATGAAAAACTGTTTTTT. The chain combines TRBV7-2 with TRBJ1-4, with D possibly being TRBD1 (6 bases). Per the germline V gene, CDR1 is SGHTA and CDR2 is FQGNSA. V was trimmed by 5 bases and J by 3 bases, leaving 19 bases between them. This CDR3 region has 17 residues.

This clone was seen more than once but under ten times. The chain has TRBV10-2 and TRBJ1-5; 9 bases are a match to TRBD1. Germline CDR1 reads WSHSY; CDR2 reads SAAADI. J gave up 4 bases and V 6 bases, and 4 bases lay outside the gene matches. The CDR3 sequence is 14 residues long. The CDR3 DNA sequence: TGCGCCAGCAGCCCTGGGACAGGGAATCAGCCCCAGCATTTT. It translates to CASSPGTGNQPQHF.

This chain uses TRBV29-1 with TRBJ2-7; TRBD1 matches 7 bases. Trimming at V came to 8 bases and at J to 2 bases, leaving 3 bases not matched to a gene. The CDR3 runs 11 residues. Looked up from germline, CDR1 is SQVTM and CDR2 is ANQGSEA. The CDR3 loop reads CSTGTAYEQYF. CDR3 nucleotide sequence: TGCAGCACGGGGACAGCCTACGAGCAGTACTTC.

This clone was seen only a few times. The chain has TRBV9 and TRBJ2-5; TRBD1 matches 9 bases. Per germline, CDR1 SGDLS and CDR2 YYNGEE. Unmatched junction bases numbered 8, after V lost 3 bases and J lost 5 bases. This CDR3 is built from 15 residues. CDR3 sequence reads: CASSAGTGRWETQYF. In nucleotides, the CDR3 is TGTGCCAGCAGCGCAGGGACAGGGAGGTGGGAGACCCAGTACTTC.

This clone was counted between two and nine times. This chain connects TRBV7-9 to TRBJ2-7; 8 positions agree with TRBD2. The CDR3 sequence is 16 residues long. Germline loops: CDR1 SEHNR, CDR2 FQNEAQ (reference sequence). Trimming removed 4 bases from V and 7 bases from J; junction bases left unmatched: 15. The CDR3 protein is CASSSSGLAVEGEQYF. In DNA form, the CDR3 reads TGTGCCAGCAGCTCATCCGGACTAGCCGTTGAGGGGGAGCAGTACTTC.

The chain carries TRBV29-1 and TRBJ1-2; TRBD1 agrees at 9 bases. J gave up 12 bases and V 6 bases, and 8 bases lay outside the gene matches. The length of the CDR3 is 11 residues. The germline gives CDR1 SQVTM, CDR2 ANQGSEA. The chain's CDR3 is CSVFRQGENTF. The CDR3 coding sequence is TGCAGCGTCTTTCGACAGGGGGAGAACACCTTC.

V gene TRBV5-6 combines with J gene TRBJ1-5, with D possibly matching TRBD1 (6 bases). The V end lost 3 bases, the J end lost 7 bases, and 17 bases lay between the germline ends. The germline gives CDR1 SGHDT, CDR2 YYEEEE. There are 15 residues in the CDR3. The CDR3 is CASSSNRDFAQPQHF. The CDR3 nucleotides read TGTGCCAGCAGCTCGAACAGGGATTTCGCGCAGCCCCAGCATTTT.

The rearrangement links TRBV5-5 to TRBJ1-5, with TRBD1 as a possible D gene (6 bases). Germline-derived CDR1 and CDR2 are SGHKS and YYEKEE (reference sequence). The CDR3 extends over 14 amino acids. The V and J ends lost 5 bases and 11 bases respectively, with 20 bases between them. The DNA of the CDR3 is TGTGCCAGCAGTAATGAGTGGGTTTCAGGGGCCCAGCATTTT. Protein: CASSNEWVSGAQHF. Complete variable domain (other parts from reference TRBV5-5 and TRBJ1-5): DAGVTQSPTHLIKTRGQQVTLRCSPISGHKSVSWYQQVLGQGPQFIFQYYEKEERGRGNFPDRFSARQFPNYSSELNVNALLLGDSALYLCASSNEWVSGAQHFGDGTRLSIL.

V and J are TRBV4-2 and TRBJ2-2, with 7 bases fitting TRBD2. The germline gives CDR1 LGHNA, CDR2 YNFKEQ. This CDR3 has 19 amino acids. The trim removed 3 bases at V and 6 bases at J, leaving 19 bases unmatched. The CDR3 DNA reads TGTGCCAGCAGCCACGTTCTACGGGGGAGGGCAAGTCGGTCCGGGGAGCTGTTTTTT. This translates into CASSHVLRGRASRSGELFF.

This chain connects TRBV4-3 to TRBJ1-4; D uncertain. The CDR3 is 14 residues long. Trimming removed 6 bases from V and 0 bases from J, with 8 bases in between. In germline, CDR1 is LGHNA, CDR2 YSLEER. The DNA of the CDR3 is TGCGCCAGCAGTACAGTCGCAACTAATGAAAAACTGTTTTTT. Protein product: CASSTVATNEKLFF.

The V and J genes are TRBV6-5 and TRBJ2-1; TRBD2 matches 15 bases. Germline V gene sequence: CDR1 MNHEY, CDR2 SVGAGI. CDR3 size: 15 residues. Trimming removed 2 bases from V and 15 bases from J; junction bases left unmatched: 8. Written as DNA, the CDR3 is TGTGCCAGCAGTTACGGACTAGCGGGAGGGGGGGAGATGTTCTTC. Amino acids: CASSYGLAGGGEMFF.

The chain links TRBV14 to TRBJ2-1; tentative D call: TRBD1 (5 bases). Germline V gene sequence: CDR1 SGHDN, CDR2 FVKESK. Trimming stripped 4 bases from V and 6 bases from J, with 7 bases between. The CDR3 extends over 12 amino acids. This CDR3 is CASSLTGNEQFF. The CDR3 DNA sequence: TGTGCCAGCAGCCTTACAGGCAATGAGCAGTTCTTC.

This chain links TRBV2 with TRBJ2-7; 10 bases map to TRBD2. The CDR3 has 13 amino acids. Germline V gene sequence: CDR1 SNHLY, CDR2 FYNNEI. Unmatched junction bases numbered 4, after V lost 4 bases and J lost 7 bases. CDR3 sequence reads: CASSGLAGKEQYF. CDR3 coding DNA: TGTGCCAGCAGTGGACTAGCGGGCAAGGAGCAGTACTTC.

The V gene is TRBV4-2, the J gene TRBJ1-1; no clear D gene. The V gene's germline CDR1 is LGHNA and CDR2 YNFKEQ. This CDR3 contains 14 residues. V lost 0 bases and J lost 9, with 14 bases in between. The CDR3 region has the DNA TGTGCCAGCAGCCAAGACGGAACAGATCGGAAAGCTTTCTTT. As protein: CASSQDGTDRKAFF.